This entry lists 18 T cell receptor beta chains sequenced from one sample in a study of T cell changes during pregnancy in multiple sclerosis. Repertoires were generated with immunoSEQ multiplex PCR, while TCRdb's copy carries only in-frame clones and drops some. The repertoire includes 70,000 to 80,000 clones, roughly 93% of them detected once, and under 1.3% sits in the top ten. The input for sequencing was peripheral blood, taken in the first trimester of pregnancy. All receptors come from a female donor with multiple sclerosis, enrolled in a pregnancy study.

This sequence joins TRBV15 and TRBJ2-3; possibly TRBD2 for D (6 bases). CDR1 is LNHNV and CDR2 is YYDKDF in the germline V gene (reference sequence). The CDR3 is 12 residues long. V dropped 7 bases and J dropped 2 bases, with 7 bases sitting between them. CDR3 nucleotides: TGTGCCACCAAGGACTACACAGATACGCAGTATTTT. Amino acids: CATKDYTDTQYF.

The count of this clone is one. The chain recombines TRBV11-2 with TRBJ2-1; 9 bases match TRBD2. V was pared by 5 bases and J by 0 bases, with 14 bases of the junction left unmatched. There are 19 residues in the CDR3. CDR1 and CDR2 (germline): SGHAT, FQNNGV. Here the CDR3 DNA reads TGTGCCAGCAGCCCATTCGGGACTAGCCTCTCGAGCTCCTACAATGAGCAGTTCTTC. Its protein product is CASSPFGTSLSSSYNEQFF.

The chain is built from TRBV7-3 and TRBJ1-1; D might be TRBD1 (6 bases). Germline loops: CDR1 SGHTA, CDR2 FQGTGA. The CDR3 covers 15 residues. The V end was cut by 5 bases, the J end by 0 bases, with 13 bases between. The CDR3, as DNA: TGTGCCAGCAGCCTGGGGGGGGCCTTGAACACTGAAGCTTTCTTT. Translation gives CASSLGGALNTEAFF.

The chain links TRBV14 to TRBJ2-5; D unresolved. The germline CDR1 and CDR2 sequences are SGHDN and FVKESK. The CDR3 totals 13 residues. Trimming shortened V by 0 bases and J by 9 bases, and 11 bases separated the two germline ends. The CDR3 sequence: CASSQDWVAAQYF. The CDR3 DNA follows: TGTGCCAGCAGCCAAGATTGGGTCGCGGCCCAGTACTTC.

The chain uses TRBV18 and TRBJ1-4; 7 nucleotides align to TRBD1. From germline, CDR1 is KGHSH and CDR2 LQKENI. The CDR3 contains 16 residues. V was clipped by 3 bases and J by 5 bases; unmatched bases: 9. In DNA form, the CDR3 reads TGTGCCAGCTCACCCATGAAGGGACAGCAGAATGAAAAACTGTTTTTT. It translates to CASSPMKGQQNEKLFF.

V usage is TRBV19 and J usage is TRBJ2-7; weak D call: TRBD1 (6 bases). Deletions cut 5 bases from V and 4 bases from J, with 21 bases between. There are 16 residues in the CDR3. Germline V gene lookup returns CDR1 LNHDA and CDR2 SQIVND (reference sequence). The CDR3 loop reads CASSAEGHFRVYEQYF. CDR3 DNA: TGTGCCAGTAGTGCCGAGGGACACTTTAGGGTATACGAGCAGTACTTC.

V and J are TRBV6-1 and TRBJ1-6, with D tentatively TRBD1 (6 bases). V was clipped by 6 bases and J by 2 bases, with 14 bases between them. Germline CDR1 and CDR2: MNHNS and SASEGT. This CDR3 is 16 amino acids long. Written as DNA, the CDR3 is TGTGCCAGCAGGGAATCAGGGGCCACCTATAATTCACCCCTCCACTTT. It encodes CASRESGATYNSPLHF.

The CDR3 region has the DNA TGTGCCAGCAGCTTAGCGCATGGCCCCGCGCCAGGATTCAATCAGCCCCAGCATTTT. Its protein is CASSLAHGPAPGFNQPQHF. The chain combines TRBV7-2 with TRBJ1-5, with unresolved D. The CDR3 runs to 19 residues. V dropped 0 bases and J dropped 3 bases, with 21 bases sitting between them. Germline CDR1 is SGHTA and CDR2 is FQGNSA.

The CDR3 bases are TGTGCCAGCAGCTTACCCTCCGTCGGGAATGAGCAGTTCTTC. This translates into CASSLPSVGNEQFF. The V call is TRBV11-1, the J call TRBJ2-1, with D unresolved. Germline CDR1 and CDR2: SGHAT and FQDESV (reference sequence). With 2 bases removed from V and 7 bases from J, the gap between germline ends came to 12 bases. There are 14 residues in the CDR3.

This rearrangement joins TRBV11-2 to TRBJ2-1; D perhaps matches TRBD2 (5 bases). Trimming removed 4 bases at V and 16 bases at J, with 14 bases between. The germline gives CDR1 SGHAT, CDR2 FQNNGV. This CDR3 is 11 amino acids long. CDR3 sequence (DNA): TGTGCCAGCAGCTCAACACCGCGGGCCTTCTTC. As protein: CASSSTPRAFF.

This clone came up a few times. V is TRBV28 and J is TRBJ1-1; D not certain. This CDR3 has 13 amino acids. V lost 4 bases, J lost 3 bases, and 9 bases lay in between. Germline V lookup: CDR1 MDHEN, CDR2 SYDVKM. For the CDR3, the DNA is TGTGCCAGCAGTTCTCCCGCGGACACTGAAGCTTTCTTT. The encoded protein is CASSSPADTEAFF. Full variable domain (missing parts from reference TRBV28 and TRBJ1-1): DVKVTQSSRYLVKRTGEKVFLECVQDMDHENMFWYRQDPGLGLRLIYFSYDVKMKEKGDIPEGYSVSREKKERFSLILESASTNQTSMYLCASSSPADTEAFFGQGTRLTVV.

CDR3 protein: CASSAQGATRTQYF. The CDR3 DNA follows: TGTGCCAGTAGTGCACAGGGGGCGACTAGGACCCAGTACTTC. V is TRBV19 and J is TRBJ2-5, with 9 bases fitting TRBD1. CDR1 and CDR2 from the germline V gene are LNHDA and SQIVND (reference sequence). The trim removed 5 bases at V and 7 bases at J, leaving 8 bases unmatched. The length of the CDR3 is 14 residues. The full variable domain, completed using reference TRBV19 and TRBJ2-5, is DGGITQSPKYLFRKEGQNVTLSCEQNLNHDAMYWYRQDPGQGLRLIYYSQIVNDFQKGDIAEGYSVSREKKESFPLTVTSAQKNPTAFYLCASSAQGATRTQYFGPGTRLLVL.

The chain carries TRBV7-9 and TRBJ1-2; 7 bases map to TRBD1. The CDR3 is made up of 16 amino acids. From germline, CDR1 is SEHNR and CDR2 FQNEAQ (reference sequence). V lost 3 bases, J lost 5 bases, and 12 bases stayed unmatched. The CDR3 here is CASSLTDGQAGYGYTF. CDR3 sequence (DNA): TGTGCCAGCAGCTTGACCGATGGACAGGCGGGATATGGCTACACCTTC. The full variable domain, rest sourced from reference TRBV7-9 and TRBJ1-2, is DTGVSQNPRHKITKRGQNVTFRCDPISEHNRLYWYRQTLGQGPEFLTYFQNEAQLEKSRLLSDRFSAERPKGSFSTLEIQRTEQGDSAMYLCASSLTDGQAGYGYTFGSGTRLTVV.

This chain links TRBV7-3 with TRBJ2-3; D is possibly TRBD2 (5 bases). Trimming shortened V by 1 base and J by 2 bases, and 10 bases separated the two germline ends. Germline V gene data show CDR1 as SGHTA and CDR2 as FQGTGA. This CDR3 is built from 15 residues. CDR3 sequence (DNA): TGTGCCAGCAGCTTAAGAAGGGAGCCCACAGATACGCAGTATTTT. Protein sequence: CASSLRREPTDTQYF.

The rearrangement joins TRBV5-1 to TRBJ2-7, with 13 bases identical to TRBD2. The length of the CDR3 is 16 residues. The J segment lost 3 bases and the V segment lost 5 bases, leaving 8 bases of the junction unmatched. CDR1 is SGHRS, CDR2 YFSETQ, per germline. For the CDR3, the DNA is TGCGCCAGCAGTTTCGGTACTAGCGGGAGGGACTACGAGCAGTACTTC. Translated: CASSFGTSGRDYEQYF.

This sequence joins TRBV30 and TRBJ2-1, with 9 bases matching TRBD2. The CDR3 covers 15 residues. Trimming at V came to 7 bases and at J to 2 bases, leaving 9 bases not matched to a gene. CDR1 and CDR2 from the germline V gene are GTSNPN and SVGIG (reference sequence). In nucleotides, the CDR3 is TGTGCCTTACCCCAAGCGGGGGGACCCTACAATGAGCAGTTCTTC. It codes for CALPQAGGPYNEQFF.

The rearrangement joins TRBV27 to TRBJ2-1; 9 bases align to TRBD1. From germline, CDR1 is MNHEY and CDR2 SMNVEV (reference sequence). Trimming took 6 bases from V and 5 from J; bases not matched to a gene: 14. The CDR3 totals 17 residues. CDR3 bases: TGTGCCAGCAGGCCTCTACAGGGGGCTATAAGGGACAATGAGCAGTTCTTC. It codes for CASRPLQGAIRDNEQFF.

The chain carries TRBV7-2 and TRBJ2-3; no clear D. The V gene's germline CDR1 is SGHTA and CDR2 FQGNSA. CDR3 length: 15 residues. The V end lost 2 bases, the J end lost 2 bases, and 11 bases lay between the germline ends. CDR3 sequence reads: CASSLSVHPTDTQYF. The CDR3 DNA reads as TGTGCCAGCAGCTTAAGCGTCCACCCCACAGATACGCAGTATTTT. Complete variable domain (other parts from reference TRBV7-2 and TRBJ2-3): GAGVSQSPSNKVTEKGKDVELRCDPISGHTALYWYRQSLGQGLEFLIYFQGNSAPDKSGLPSDRFSAERTGGSVSTLTIQRTQQEDSAVYLCASSLSVHPTDTQYFGPGTRLTVL.